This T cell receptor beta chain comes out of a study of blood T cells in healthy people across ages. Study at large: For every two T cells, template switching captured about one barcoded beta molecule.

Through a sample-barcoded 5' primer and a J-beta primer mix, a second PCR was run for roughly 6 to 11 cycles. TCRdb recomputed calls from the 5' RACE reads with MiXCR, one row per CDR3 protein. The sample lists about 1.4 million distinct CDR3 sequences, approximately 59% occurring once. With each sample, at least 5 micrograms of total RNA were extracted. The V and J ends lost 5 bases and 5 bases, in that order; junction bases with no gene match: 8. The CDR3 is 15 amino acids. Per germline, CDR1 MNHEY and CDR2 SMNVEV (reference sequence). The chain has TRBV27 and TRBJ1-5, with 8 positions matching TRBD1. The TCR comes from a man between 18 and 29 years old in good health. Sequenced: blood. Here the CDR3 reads CASSASGGGYQPQHF. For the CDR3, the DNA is TGTGCCAGCAGTGCTTCAGGGGGCGGTTATCAGCCCCAGCATTTT.